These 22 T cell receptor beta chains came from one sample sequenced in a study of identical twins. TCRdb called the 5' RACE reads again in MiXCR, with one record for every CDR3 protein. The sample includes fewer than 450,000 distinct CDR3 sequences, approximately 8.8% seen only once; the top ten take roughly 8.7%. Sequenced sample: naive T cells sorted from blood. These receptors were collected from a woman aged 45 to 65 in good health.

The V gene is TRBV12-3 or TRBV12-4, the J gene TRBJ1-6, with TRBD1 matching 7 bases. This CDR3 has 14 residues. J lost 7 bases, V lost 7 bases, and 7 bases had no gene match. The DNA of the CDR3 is TGTGCCAGCAACCGAGGGGGCGCGAATTCACCCCTCCACTTT. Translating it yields CASNRGGANSPLHF.

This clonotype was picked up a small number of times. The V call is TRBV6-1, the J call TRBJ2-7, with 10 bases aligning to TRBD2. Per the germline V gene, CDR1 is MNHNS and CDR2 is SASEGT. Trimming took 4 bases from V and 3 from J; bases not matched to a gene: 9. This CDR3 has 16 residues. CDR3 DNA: TGTGCCAGCAGTGTGGTAGCGGGAGGACTCGTCTACGAGCAGTACTTC. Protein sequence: CASSVVAGGLVYEQYF.

The CDR3 DNA sequence: TGCAGTGCTAGAGCAGCGGGAGTAAATACGCAGTATTTT. It specifies CSARAAGVNTQYF. This chain uses TRBV20-1 with TRBJ2-3; 8 positions match TRBD2. This CDR3 has 13 amino acids. Losses at the gene ends were 1 base for V and 7 bases for J; bases not matched to a gene: 4. Germline V lookup: CDR1 DFQATT, CDR2 SNEGSKA (reference sequence).

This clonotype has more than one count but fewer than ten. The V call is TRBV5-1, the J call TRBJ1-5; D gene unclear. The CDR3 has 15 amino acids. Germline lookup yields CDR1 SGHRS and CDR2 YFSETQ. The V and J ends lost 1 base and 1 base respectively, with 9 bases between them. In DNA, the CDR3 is TGCGCCAGCAGCTTGCGCCCAGGCAGCAATCAGCCCCAGCATTTT. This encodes CASSLRPGSNQPQHF. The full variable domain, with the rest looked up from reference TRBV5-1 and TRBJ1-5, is KAGVTQTPRYLIKTRGQQVTLSCSPISGHRSVSWYQQTPGQGLQFLFEYFSETQRNKGNFPGRFSGRQFSNSRSEMNVSTLELGDSALYLCASSLRPGSNQPQHFGDGTRLSIL.

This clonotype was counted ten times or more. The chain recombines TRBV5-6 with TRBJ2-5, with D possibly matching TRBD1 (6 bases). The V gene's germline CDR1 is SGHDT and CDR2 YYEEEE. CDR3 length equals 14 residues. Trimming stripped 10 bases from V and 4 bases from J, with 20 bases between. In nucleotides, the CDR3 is TGTGCCTCCTTAATGACAGGTAGAGCAGAGACCCAGTACTTC. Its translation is CASLMTGRAETQYF. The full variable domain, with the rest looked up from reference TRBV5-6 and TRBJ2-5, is DAGVTQSPTHLIKTRGQQVTLRCSPKSGHDTVSWYQQALGQGPQFIFQYYEEEERQRGNFPDRFSGHQFPNYSSELNVNALLLGDSALYLCASLMTGRAETQYFGPGTRLLVL.

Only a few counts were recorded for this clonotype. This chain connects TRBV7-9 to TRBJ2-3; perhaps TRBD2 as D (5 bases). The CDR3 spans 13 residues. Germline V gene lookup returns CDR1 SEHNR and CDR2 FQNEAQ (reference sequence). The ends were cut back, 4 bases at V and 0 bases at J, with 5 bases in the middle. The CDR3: CASSWTSTDTQYF. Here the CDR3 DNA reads TGTGCCAGCAGCTGGACTAGCACAGATACGCAGTATTTT.

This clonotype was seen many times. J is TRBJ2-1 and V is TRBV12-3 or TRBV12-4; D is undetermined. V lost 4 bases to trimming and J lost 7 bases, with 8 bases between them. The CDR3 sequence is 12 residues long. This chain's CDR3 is CASSSLGNEQFF. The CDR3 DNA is TGTGCCAGCAGTTCCCTAGGAAATGAGCAGTTCTTC.

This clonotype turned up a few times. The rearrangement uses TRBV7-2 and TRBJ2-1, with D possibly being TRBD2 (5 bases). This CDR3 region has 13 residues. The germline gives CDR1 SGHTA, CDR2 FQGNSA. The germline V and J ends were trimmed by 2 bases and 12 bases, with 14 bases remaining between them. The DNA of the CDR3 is TGTGCCAGCAGCTTATACACTAGATTCACGCAGTTCTTC. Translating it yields CASSLYTRFTQFF. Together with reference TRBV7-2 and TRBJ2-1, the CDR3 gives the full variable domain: GAGVSQSPSNKVTEKGKDVELRCDPISGHTALYWYRQSLGQGLEFLIYFQGNSAPDKSGLPSDRFSAERTGGSVSTLTIQRTQQEDSAVYLCASSLYTRFTQFFGPGTRLTVL.

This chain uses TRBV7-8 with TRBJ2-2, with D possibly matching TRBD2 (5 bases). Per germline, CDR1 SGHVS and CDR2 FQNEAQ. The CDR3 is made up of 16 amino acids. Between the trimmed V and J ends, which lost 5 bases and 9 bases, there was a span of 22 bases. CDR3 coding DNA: TGTGCCAGCAGCCCAGCTCGCCTAGCCCTACACCGGGAGCTGTTTTTT. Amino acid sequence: CASSPARLALHRELFF.

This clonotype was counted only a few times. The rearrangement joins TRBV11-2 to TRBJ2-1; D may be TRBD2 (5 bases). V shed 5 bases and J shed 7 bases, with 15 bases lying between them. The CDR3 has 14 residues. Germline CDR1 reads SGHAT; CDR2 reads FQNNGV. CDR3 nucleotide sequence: TGTGCCAGCAGCACCCCCGGGCCGGGGAATGAGCAGTTCTTC. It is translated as CASSTPGPGNEQFF.

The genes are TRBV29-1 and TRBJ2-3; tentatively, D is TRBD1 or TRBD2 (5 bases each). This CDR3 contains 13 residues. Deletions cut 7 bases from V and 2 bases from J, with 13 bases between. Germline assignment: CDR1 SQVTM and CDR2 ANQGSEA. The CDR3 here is CSGGLGYTDTQYF. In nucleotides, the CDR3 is TGCAGCGGGGGGTTGGGTTACACAGATACGCAGTATTTT.

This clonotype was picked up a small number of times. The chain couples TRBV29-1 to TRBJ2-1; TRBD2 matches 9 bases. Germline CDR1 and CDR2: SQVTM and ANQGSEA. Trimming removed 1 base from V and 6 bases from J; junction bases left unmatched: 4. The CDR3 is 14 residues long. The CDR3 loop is CSVEGLAGSNEQFF. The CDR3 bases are TGCAGCGTTGAAGGTCTAGCGGGGAGCAATGAGCAGTTCTTC.

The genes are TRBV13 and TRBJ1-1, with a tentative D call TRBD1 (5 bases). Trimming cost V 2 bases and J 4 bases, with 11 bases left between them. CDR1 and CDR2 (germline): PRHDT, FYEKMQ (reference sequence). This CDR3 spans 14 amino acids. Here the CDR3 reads CASSLSGKGTEAFF. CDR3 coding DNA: TGTGCCAGCAGCTTATCAGGGAAGGGCACTGAAGCTTTCTTT.

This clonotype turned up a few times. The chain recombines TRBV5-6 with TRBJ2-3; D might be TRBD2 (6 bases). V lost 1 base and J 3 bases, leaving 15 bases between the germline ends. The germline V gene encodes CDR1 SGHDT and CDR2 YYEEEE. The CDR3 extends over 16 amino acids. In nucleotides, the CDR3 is TGTGCCAGCAGCTTGATCGGCTCCGGGAGAACAGATACGCAGTATTTT. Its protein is CASSLIGSGRTDTQYF.

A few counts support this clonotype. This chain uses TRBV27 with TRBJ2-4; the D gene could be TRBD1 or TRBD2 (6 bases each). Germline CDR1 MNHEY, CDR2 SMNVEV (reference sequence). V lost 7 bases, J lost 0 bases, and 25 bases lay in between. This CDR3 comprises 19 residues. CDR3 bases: TGTGCCAGCACCAAACGAGGGGGGCCTGCCCAGTTAGCCAAAAACATTCAGTACTTC. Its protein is CASTKRGGPAQLAKNIQYF.

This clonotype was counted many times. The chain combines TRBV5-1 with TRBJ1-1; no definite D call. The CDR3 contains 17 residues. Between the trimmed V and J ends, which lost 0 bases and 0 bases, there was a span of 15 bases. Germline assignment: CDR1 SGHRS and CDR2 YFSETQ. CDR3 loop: CASSLARGLGMNTEAFF. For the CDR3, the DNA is TGCGCCAGCAGCTTGGCCCGAGGATTGGGAATGAACACTGAAGCTTTCTTT.

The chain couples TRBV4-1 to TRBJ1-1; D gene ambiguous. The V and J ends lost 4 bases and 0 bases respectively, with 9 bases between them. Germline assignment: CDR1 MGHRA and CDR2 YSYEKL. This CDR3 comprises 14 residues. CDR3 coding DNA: TGCGCCAGCAGCCGAACACAGATGAACACTGAAGCTTTCTTT. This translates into CASSRTQMNTEAFF.

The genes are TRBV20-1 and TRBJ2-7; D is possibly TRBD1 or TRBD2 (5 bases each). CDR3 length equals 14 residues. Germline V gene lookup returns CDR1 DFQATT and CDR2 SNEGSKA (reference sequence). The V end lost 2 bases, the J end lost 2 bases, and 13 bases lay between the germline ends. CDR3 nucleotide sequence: TGCAGTGCTAGATCCGGGACGGCCGCCTACGAGCAGTACTTC. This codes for CSARSGTAAYEQYF.

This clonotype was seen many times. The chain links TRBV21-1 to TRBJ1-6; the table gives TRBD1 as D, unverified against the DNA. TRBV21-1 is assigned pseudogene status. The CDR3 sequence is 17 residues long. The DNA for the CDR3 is TGTGCCAGCAGCAAGCTGTTCGTGTCCAGGGGTGATTCACCCCTCCACTTT. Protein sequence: CASSKLFVSRGDSPLHF.

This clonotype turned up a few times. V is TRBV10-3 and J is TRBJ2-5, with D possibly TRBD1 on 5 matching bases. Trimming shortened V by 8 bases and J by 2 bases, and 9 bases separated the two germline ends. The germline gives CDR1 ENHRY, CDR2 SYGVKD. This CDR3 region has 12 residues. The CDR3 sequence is CAIGQGQETQYF. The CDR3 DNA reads TGTGCCATCGGTCAGGGACAAGAGACCCAGTACTTC.

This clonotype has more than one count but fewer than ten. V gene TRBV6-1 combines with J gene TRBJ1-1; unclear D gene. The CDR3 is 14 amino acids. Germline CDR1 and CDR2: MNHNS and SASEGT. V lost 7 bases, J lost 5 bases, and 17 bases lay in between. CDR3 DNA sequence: TGTGCCAGCACCCAAACTACAGTTGGGACTGAAGCTTTCTTT. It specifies CASTQTTVGTEAFF.

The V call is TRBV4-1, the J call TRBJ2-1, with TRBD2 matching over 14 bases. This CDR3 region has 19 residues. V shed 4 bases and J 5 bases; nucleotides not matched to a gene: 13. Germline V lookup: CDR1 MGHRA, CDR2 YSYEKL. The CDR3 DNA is TGCGCCAGCAGCCTAAGTCTTTTCCCGGGACTAGCGGGGGACAATGAGCAGTTCTTC. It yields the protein CASSLSLFPGLAGDNEQFF.